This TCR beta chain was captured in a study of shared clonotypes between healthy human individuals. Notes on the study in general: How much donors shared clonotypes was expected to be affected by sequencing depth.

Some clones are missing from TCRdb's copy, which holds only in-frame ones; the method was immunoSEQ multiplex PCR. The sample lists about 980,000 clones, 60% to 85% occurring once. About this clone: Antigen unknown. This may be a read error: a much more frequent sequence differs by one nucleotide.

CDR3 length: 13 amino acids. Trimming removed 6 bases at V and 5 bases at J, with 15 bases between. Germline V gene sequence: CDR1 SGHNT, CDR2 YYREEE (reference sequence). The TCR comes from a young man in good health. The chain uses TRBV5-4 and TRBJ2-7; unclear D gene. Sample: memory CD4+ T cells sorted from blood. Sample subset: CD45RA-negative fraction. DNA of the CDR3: TGTGCCAGCACCCGGATAGGGTTCAACGAGCAGTACTTC. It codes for CASTRIGFNEQYF.